Listed here is a single T cell receptor (beta chain). This sample stems from a study of blood T cell repertoires in COVID-19. The repertoire was sequenced with immunoSEQ multiplex PCR; TCRdb's copy has only in-frame clones and lacks some. The sample includes about 480,000 clones, roughly 90% of them seen just once. Between the trimmed V and J ends, which lost 1 base and 7 bases, there was a span of 8 bases. CDR1 LGHDT and CDR2 YNNKEL come from the germline V gene (reference sequence). The CDR3 spans 14 residues. Participants' reported clinical history set cohort assignment. Two negative PCRs, clearance, or symptom resolution were required of recovered Cohort 3 donors.

Sequenced material: PBMCs or T cells enriched from blood (not recorded which). The receptor comes from a woman aged 40 to 50 who had recovered from COVID-19. The chain uses TRBV3-1 (or the pseudogene TRBV3-2) and TRBJ1-6; D is unclear. CDR3 sequence: CASSQVRENSPLHF. The CDR3 bases are TGTGCCAGCAGCCAAGTGAGGGAGAATTCACCCCTCCACTTT.